The subject of this entry is one T cell receptor (beta chain). This sample stems from a study of shared T cell receptors in the human thymus. Only in-frame clones appear in the TCRdb table, and some are missing; sequencing was by immunoSEQ multiplex PCR. The sample yields about 380,000 clones, about 95% seen once. This TCR derives from a human donor. What was sequenced was thymocytes.

This CDR3 is CASSLVAGTEAFF. CDR3 nucleotide sequence: TGTGCCAGCAGCTTAGTGGCGGGGACTGAAGCTTTCTTT. The chain couples TRBV7-8 to TRBJ1-1; D unresolved. The CDR3 covers 13 residues. V lost 1 base and J lost 5, with 8 bases in between. The germline gives CDR1 SGHVS, CDR2 FQNEAQ.